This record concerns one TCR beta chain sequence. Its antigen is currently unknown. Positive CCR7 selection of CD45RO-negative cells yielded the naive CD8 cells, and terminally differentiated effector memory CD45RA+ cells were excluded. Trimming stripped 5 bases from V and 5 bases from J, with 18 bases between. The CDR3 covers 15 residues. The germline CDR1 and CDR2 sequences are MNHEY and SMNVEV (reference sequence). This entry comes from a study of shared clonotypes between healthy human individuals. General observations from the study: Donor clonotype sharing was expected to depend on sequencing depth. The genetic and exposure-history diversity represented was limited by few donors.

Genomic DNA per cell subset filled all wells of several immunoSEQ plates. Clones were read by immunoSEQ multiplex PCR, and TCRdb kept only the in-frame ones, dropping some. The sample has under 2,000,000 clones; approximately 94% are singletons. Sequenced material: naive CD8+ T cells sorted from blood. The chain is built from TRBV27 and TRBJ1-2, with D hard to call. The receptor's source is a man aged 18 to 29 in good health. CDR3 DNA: TGTGCCAGCAGTCTGGGAGGGAGTCCTGGATATGGCTACACCTTC. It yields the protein CASSLGGSPGYGYTF.